The clone carrying this TCR beta chain was seen repeatedly, ten times or more. This sample is part of a study of blood T cells in healthy people across ages. Combining a sample-barcoded 5' primer with a J-beta primer mix, a second PCR ran for roughly 6 to 12 cycles. TCRdb redid the calling of the 5' RACE reads with MiXCR, one entry per CDR3 protein. The data hold 2 million or so distinct CDR3 sequences, with roughly 52% observed a single time. Germline CDR1 and CDR2: SGHAT and FQNNGV. The CDR3 length is 15 residues. V gave up 3 bases and J gave up 2 bases, with 11 bases separating them. The chain links TRBV11-2 to TRBJ2-4; no clear D. The receptor was derived from a middle-aged woman in good health. Sequenced: blood. Here the CDR3 reads CASSFGRDTKNIQYF. Written as DNA, the CDR3 is TGTGCCAGCAGCTTTGGTAGGGATACCAAAAACATTCAGTACTTC.